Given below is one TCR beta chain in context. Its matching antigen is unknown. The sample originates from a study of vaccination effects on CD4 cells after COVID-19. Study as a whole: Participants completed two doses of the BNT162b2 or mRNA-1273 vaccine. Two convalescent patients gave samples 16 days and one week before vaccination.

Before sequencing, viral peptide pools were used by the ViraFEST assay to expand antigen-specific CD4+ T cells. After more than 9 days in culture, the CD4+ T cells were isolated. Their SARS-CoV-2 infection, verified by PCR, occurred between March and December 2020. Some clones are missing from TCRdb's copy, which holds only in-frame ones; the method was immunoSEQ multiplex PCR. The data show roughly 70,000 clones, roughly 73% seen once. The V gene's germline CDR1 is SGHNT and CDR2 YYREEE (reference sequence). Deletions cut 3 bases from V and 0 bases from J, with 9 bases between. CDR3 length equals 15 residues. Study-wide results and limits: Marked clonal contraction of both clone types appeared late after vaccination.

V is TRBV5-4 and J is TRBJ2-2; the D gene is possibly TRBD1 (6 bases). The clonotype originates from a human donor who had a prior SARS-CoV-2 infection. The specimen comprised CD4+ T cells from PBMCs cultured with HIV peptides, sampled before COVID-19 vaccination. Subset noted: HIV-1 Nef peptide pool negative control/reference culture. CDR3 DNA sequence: TGTGCCAGCAGCTCCGGGACACCGAACACCGGGGAGCTGTTTTTT. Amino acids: CASSSGTPNTGELFF.